Each of the 13 T cell receptor beta chains below was sequenced from the same sample in a study of shared clonotypes between healthy human individuals. Repertoires were generated with immunoSEQ multiplex PCR, while TCRdb's copy carries only in-frame clones and drops some. Counted here are some 2 million clones, about 95% occurring once; the ten biggest clones make up around 1.2%. Positively selected for CCR7, the CD45RO-negative cells used as naive CD8 cells excluded terminally differentiated effector memory CD45RA+ cells. Sequenced: naive CD8+ T cells sorted from blood. The receptors come from a young man in good health.

The genes are TRBV5-6 and TRBJ2-3; D may be TRBD2 (5 bases). Germline V gives CDR1 SGHDT, CDR2 YYEEEE. Trimming pared 0 bases from V and 0 bases from J, leaving 5 bases between. The CDR3 loop spans 14 amino acids. DNA of the CDR3: TGTGCCAGCAGCTTGGCGGGGAGCACAGATACGCAGTATTTT. This encodes CASSLAGSTDTQYF.

The chain uses TRBV27 and TRBJ2-3; 7 nucleotides agree with TRBD2. J was trimmed by 1 base and V by 5 bases; bases with no gene match: 12. The CDR3 has 17 amino acids. Germline V gene lookup returns CDR1 MNHEY and CDR2 SMNVEV (reference sequence). The CDR3 coding sequence is TGTGCCAGCAGTCGCTTGATGGTAGCGGGCCGCACAGATACGCAGTATTTT. Its translation: CASSRLMVAGRTDTQYF.

This clone was found once. Different DNA sequences within this sample yield the same CDR3. The chain carries TRBV28 and TRBJ2-3; D uncertain. The CDR3 sequence is 12 residues long. Germline V gene lookup returns CDR1 MDHEN and CDR2 SYDVKM. The V gene lost 3 bases and the J gene lost 2 bases, with 3 bases spanning the gap. CDR3 protein: CASSFLTDTQYF. Written as DNA, the CDR3 is TGTGCCAGCAGTTTTCTCACAGATACGCAGTATTTT.

This chain uses TRBV29-1 with TRBJ2-1; D could derive from TRBD1 or TRBD2 (6 bases each). Germline lookup yields CDR1 SQVTM and CDR2 ANQGSEA. This CDR3 contains 16 residues. Deletions cut 4 bases from V and 6 bases from J, with 22 bases between. The chain's CDR3 is CSVGGGGGGTGNEQFF. CDR3 coding DNA: TGCAGCGTTGGAGGGGGAGGTGGCGGTACGGGCAATGAGCAGTTCTTC.

This chain links TRBV7-9 with TRBJ1-4; the D gene is possibly TRBD1 (6 bases). V was pared by 4 bases and J by 7 bases, with 16 bases between. The CDR3 consists of 15 residues. From germline, CDR1 is SEHNR and CDR2 FQNEAQ (reference sequence). The CDR3, as DNA: TGTGCCAGCAGCTGGGGGTCAGGGGTGACTGAAAAACTGTTTTTT. Its translation is CASSWGSGVTEKLFF.

J is TRBJ2-2 and V is TRBV4-3; D not resolved. The germline CDR1 and CDR2 sequences are LGHNA and YSLEER. This CDR3 contains 16 residues. Deletions cut 0 bases from V and 6 bases from J, with 14 bases between. CDR3 coding DNA: TGCGCCAGCAGCCAAGAAATTGGGATTGGTTCCGGGGAGCTGTTTTTT. Residues: CASSQEIGIGSGELFF.

The chain employs TRBV10-3 and TRBJ2-5; tentatively, D is TRBD2 (6 bases). This CDR3 has 14 amino acids. In germline, CDR1 is ENHRY, CDR2 SYGVKD. V was clipped by 2 bases and J by 2 bases, with 9 bases between them. CDR3 residues: CAISEDGGQETQYF. In DNA, the CDR3 is TGTGCCATCAGTGAGGACGGGGGTCAAGAGACCCAGTACTTC.

Notes on this clone: Other DNA sequences in this sample translate to the same CDR3. The V and J genes are TRBV2 and TRBJ1-4; D gene unclear. In germline, CDR1 is SNHLY, CDR2 FYNNEI. This CDR3 contains 14 residues. Deletions cut 6 bases from V and 0 bases from J, with 8 bases between. The CDR3 loop is CASSDPATNEKLFF. The CDR3 nucleotides are TGTGCCAGCAGCGACCCGGCAACTAATGAAAAACTGTTTTTT.

This rearrangement joins TRBV4-2 to TRBJ1-1, with D unclear. From germline, CDR1 is LGHNA and CDR2 YNFKEQ. This CDR3 is built from 13 residues. Trimming stripped 1 base from V and 1 base from J, with 4 bases between. As DNA, the CDR3 is TGTGCCAGCAGCCAAGTAGAGAACACTGAAGCTTTCTTT. This codes for CASSQVENTEAFF.

V gene TRBV30 combines with J gene TRBJ2-1; D perhaps matches TRBD1 (6 bases). The germline CDR1 and CDR2 sequences are GTSNPN and SVGIG (reference sequence). V shed 7 bases and J shed 8 bases, with 9 bases lying between them. This CDR3 spans 10 amino acids. The CDR3 coding sequence is TGTGCCTATAGGGGGTATGAGCAGTTCTTC. As protein: CAYRGYEQFF. Combining the CDR3 with reference TRBV30 and TRBJ2-1 gives the whole variable domain SQTIHQWPATLVQPVGSPLSLECTVEGTSNPNLYWYRQAAGRGLQLLFYSVGIGQISSEVPQNLSASRPQDRQFILSSKKLLLSDSGFYLCAYRGYEQFFGPGTRLTVL.

CDR3 protein: CASSYSEANEQFF. The CDR3 coding sequence is TGTGCCAGCAGTTACTCCGAGGCGAATGAGCAGTTCTTC. V and J are TRBV6-5 and TRBJ2-1; D remains unclear. The CDR3 extends over 13 amino acids. CDR1 is MNHEY and CDR2 is SVGAGI in the germline V gene. V was pared by 0 bases and J by 7 bases, with 7 bases between.

This clone was seen a single time. The chain carries TRBV6-5 and TRBJ2-7; tentatively, D is TRBD1 (5 bases). CDR3 length: 13 residues. CDR1 MNHEY and CDR2 SVGAGI come from the germline V gene. Trimming stripped 6 bases from V and 7 bases from J, with 16 bases between. CDR3 amino acids: CASSIRGLGEQYF. CDR3 DNA: TGTGCCAGCAGCATAAGGGGCCTGGGGGAGCAGTACTTC.

This sequence joins TRBV7-3 and TRBJ2-3; 10 bases agree with TRBD2. From germline, CDR1 is SGHTA and CDR2 FQGTGA. The CDR3 loop spans 16 amino acids. With 4 bases clipped from V and 5 bases from J, the junction kept 9 bases outside the gene matches. The CDR3 loop reads CASSSVGAGGLDTQYF. CDR3 coding DNA: TGTGCCAGCAGCTCGGTAGGAGCGGGGGGGCTAGATACGCAGTATTTT.